The rows below give T cell receptor beta chains drawn from one sample of a study of cytomegalovirus exposure and HLA in healthy donors. TCRdb's table, derived via immunoSEQ multiplex PCR, lists solely in-frame clones and lacks some. Counted here are approximately 100,000 clones, over 60% occurring once; the ten biggest clones make up 16%. Sequenced input: PBMCs. The receptors here all came from a man aged 55-75 years in good health and CMV-seropositive. The CDR3 runs from the conserved cysteine through the conserved F or W. The D gene is left open where the match is weak. Clone size is shown for a subset of rows, as once, few, many or a class of expanded clone.

clone size,J gene,D gene,V gene,CDR3 DNA,CDR3 protein
NA,TRBJ2-2,TRBD1,TRBV19,TGTGCAGTAGCGGCCACAGGGGGGTACACCGGGGAGCTGTTTTTT,CAVAATGGYTGELFF
NA,TRBJ1-1,NA,TRBV2,TGTGCCAGCAGTGGGGGGGGCTACACTGAAGCTTTCTTT,CASSGGGYTEAFF
NA,TRBJ1-2,TRBD1,TRBV7-2,TGTGCCAGCAGCTTAGCATCGGGACAGGGGTTCTATGGCTACACCTTC,CASSLASGQGFYGYTF
NA,TRBJ2-2,TRBD1,TRBV9,TGTGCCAGCAGCCAAGAGGGACAGGCAGGGTTCGGCAGTTTCACCGGGGAGCTGTTTTTT,CASSQEGQAGFGSFTGELFF
NA,TRBJ1-5,NA,TRBV28,TGTGCCAGCAGAGGAGACAGGATACAGCCCCAGCATTTT,CASRGDRIQPQHF
NA,TRBJ2-5,TRBD2,TRBV4-3,TGCGCCAGCAGCAGGCAGCGGGGGGTTCAAGAGGCCCAGTACTTC,CASSRQRGVQEAQYF
NA,TRBJ2-7,NA,TRBV11-2,TGTGCCAGCAGCTTGAGGGCCCTGAGCTCCTACGAGCAGTACTTC,CASSLRALSSYEQYF
NA,TRBJ2-1,NA,TRBV2,TGTGCCAGCAGTGAGAAGCGGCCTTCCTACAATGAGCAGTTCTTC,CASSEKRPSYNEQFF
NA,TRBJ1-3,TRBD1,TRBV28,TGTGCCAGCAGTTTAGGCACGGGACAGCTCTACTGGTCTGGAAACACCATATATTTT,CASSLGTGQLYWSGNTIYF
NA,TRBJ1-2,TRBD1,TRBV11-1,TGTGCCAGCAGCTTCGGGACAGATTATGGCTACACCTTC,CASSFGTDYGYTF
NA,TRBJ2-1,TRBD1,TRBV5-1,TGCGCCAGCAGCTTGGGCGGGACAGGGGTTGAAAATGAGCAGTTCTTC,CASSLGGTGVENEQFF
NA,TRBJ2-3,TRBD2,TRBV29-1,TGCAGCGTGGCCGGGGGGGCGGATACGCAGTATTTT,CSVAGGADTQYF
once,TRBJ1-2,TRBD1,TRBV5-1,TGCGCCAGCAGCCAACCGACAGGGGACTATGGCTACACCTTC,CASSQPTGDYGYTF
NA,TRBJ2-3,NA,TRBV5-6,TGTGCCAGCAGCTTGACAGGCCAGCCAGATACGCAGTATTTT,CASSLTGQPDTQYF
NA,TRBJ1-1,TRBD1,TRBV29-1,TGCAGCGTTAACGTGGGACAGCTGAACACTGAAGCTTTCTTT,CSVNVGQLNTEAFF
NA,TRBJ1-6,NA,TRBV7-9,TGTTCCAGCAGACTTCCGGATTCACCCCTCCACTTT,CSSRLPDSPLHF
NA,TRBJ2-1,TRBD2,TRBV4-2,TGTGCCAGCAGCTATACTAGCGGGGAATACAATGAGCAGTTCTTC,CASSYTSGEYNEQFF
few,TRBJ2-1,TRBD2,TRBV5-1,TGCGCCAGCAGCGGGTGGACTAGCGGGGGGGCCTACTTCTTC,CASSGWTSGGAYFF
NA,TRBJ1-4,TRBD1,TRBV6-5,TGTGCCAGCAGTTGGACAGGGAAAGATGAAAAACTGTTTTTT,CASSWTGKDEKLFF
NA,TRBJ2-3,NA,TRBV7-9,TGTGCCAGCAGCTTTCACTTAGATACGCAGTATTTT,CASSFHLDTQYF
NA,TRBJ1-2,TRBD1,TRBV29-1,TGCAGCGTCGGGGGGGGGACAGGGAATGGCTACACCTTC,CSVGGGTGNGYTF
NA,TRBJ1-2,NA,TRBV5-1,TGCGCCAGCAGCTTGGACTTCAACGACAGAGCTAACTATGGCTACACCTTC,CASSLDFNDRANYGYTF
NA,TRBJ2-3,TRBD2,TRBV7-2,TGTGCCAGCAGCTTAATAGCGGGGGGCACAGATACGCAGTATTTT,CASSLIAGGTDTQYF
NA,TRBJ2-7,NA,TRBV12-5,TGTGCTAGTGGCCGCTATCAGGGATCCCTACGATTAGGGCAGTACTTC,CASGRYQGSLRLGQYF
NA,TRBJ2-2,TRBD1,TRBV12-5,TGTGCTAGTGGGGGAGGACAGGGGGGCACCGGGGAGCTGTTTTTT,CASGGGQGGTGELFF
few,TRBJ2-7,NA,TRBV6-5,TGTGCCAGCAGTTACTCGAATGGGGGCAGCTCCGAGCAGTACTTC,CASSYSNGGSSEQYF
NA,TRBJ2-5,NA,TRBV5-6,TGTGCCAGCAGCTTGTCCATCCGGGGGAGAGAGACCCAGTACTTC,CASSLSIRGRETQYF
NA,TRBJ1-6,NA,TRBV6-5,TGTGCCAGCAGTTACTCGTGGGGGGGCCAAAATTCACCCCTCCACTTT,CASSYSWGGQNSPLHF
NA,TRBJ1-4,TRBD1,TRBV5-4,TGTGCCAGCAGCTCTACAGGGGTCGGAGAAAAACTGTTTTTT,CASSSTGVGEKLFF
NA,TRBJ2-1,TRBD2,TRBV6-1,TGTGCCAGCAGTTGGGGACTAGCGGGGGGTGATGAGCAGTTCTTC,CASSWGLAGGDEQFF
NA,TRBJ2-3,TRBD2,TRBV5-6,TGTGCCAGCAGCGGTCGACGCCAGGGAGGGGATACGCAGTATTTT,CASSGRRQGGDTQYF
NA,TRBJ1-6,NA,TRBV28,TGTGCCAGCAGTACCCCACAGGGTAGAGGGTCACCCCTCCACTTT,CASSTPQGRGSPLHF